The 15 T cell receptor beta chains in this list originate from one sample, sequenced in a study of OX40 agonist ivuxolimab in advanced cancers. Generated by immunoSEQ multiplex PCR, the TCRdb table keeps only in-frame clones and is missing some. The sample has approximately 100,000 clones, about 90% seen once. The starting material was CD4+ or CD8+ T cells sorted from blood, obtained in a trial of the OX40 agonist ivuxolimab. All receptors derive from an adult with an advanced solid tumor such as melanoma, head and neck, liver or kidney cancer.

Notes on this clone: Its ends do not fully match the called genes, so a read error is possible. The chain combines TRBV27 with TRBJ2-7; maybe TRBD1 (5 bases). The germline CDR1 and CDR2 sequences are MNHEY and SMNVEV (reference sequence). The CDR3 is made up of 12 amino acids. This chain's CDR3 is CASSLSGNEQYF. Here the CDR3 DNA reads TGTGCCAGCAGCTTATCAGGGAACGAGCAGTACTTC.

This clone was observed a single time. The J gene is TRBJ2-5, the V gene TRBV7-8, with 11 bases that match TRBD2. The germline gives CDR1 SGHVS, CDR2 FQNEAQ. The CDR3 is 18 amino acids. The V gene end was trimmed by 5 bases and the J gene end by 1 base; junction bases not matched to a gene: 12. The CDR3 coding sequence is TGTGCCAGCAGCCAGGCGGTAGCGGGAGGGCCTTTCCAAGAGACCCAGTACTTC. It specifies CASSQAVAGGPFQETQYF.

This clone has just a few counts. This chain joins TRBV4-2 and TRBJ2-3; no reliable D call. The CDR3 loop spans 13 amino acids. V lost 0 bases to trimming and J lost 6 bases, with 7 bases between them. Germline V lookup: CDR1 LGHNA, CDR2 YNFKEQ. The DNA for the CDR3 is TGTGCCAGCAGCCAAGATATAGGGGATACGCAGTATTTT. This gives the protein CASSQDIGDTQYF.

This clone appeared a single time. This chain uses TRBV6-6 with TRBJ1-2; tentatively, D is TRBD1 (5 bases). There are 13 residues in the CDR3. CDR1 and CDR2 (germline): MNHNY, SVGAGI (reference sequence). The V end lost 0 bases, the J end lost 6 bases, and 8 bases lay between the germline ends. The CDR3 bases are TGTGCCAGCAGTTACTCAGGGACTGATGGCTACACCTTC. It yields the protein CASSYSGTDGYTF.

The chain recombines TRBV6-1 with TRBJ2-2; maybe TRBD1 (5 bases). The germline gives CDR1 MNHNS, CDR2 SASEGT. The CDR3 sequence is 14 residues long. Trimming took off 6 bases at V and 0 bases at J, with 8 bases between the two ends. CDR3 bases: TGTGCCAGCAGCCAGGGCACGAACACCGGGGAGCTGTTTTTT. Translated, it gives CASSQGTNTGELFF.

The CDR3, as DNA: TGTGCCAGCAGCAGGGACACCTACGAGCAGTACTTC. Translation gives CASSRDTYEQYF. The V and J genes are TRBV2 and TRBJ2-7, with a tentative D call TRBD1 (6 bases). CDR1 SNHLY and CDR2 FYNNEI come from the germline V gene. V was shortened by 6 bases and J by 2 bases, with 8 bases between the two germline ends. The CDR3 loop spans 12 amino acids.

This chain joins TRBV9 and TRBJ1-3, with D perhaps TRBD1 (5 bases). The CDR3 spans 14 residues. V lost 7 bases and J 4 bases, leaving 15 bases between the germline ends. Germline-derived CDR1 and CDR2 are SGDLS and YYNGEE. CDR3 bases: TGTGCCAGCGGGGTCGGGACTGTGGGAAACACCATATATTTT. It is translated as CASGVGTVGNTIYF. The full variable domain, in which reference TRBV9 and TRBJ1-3 provide the parts outside the CDR3, is DSGVTQTPKHLITATGQRVTLRCSPRSGDLSVYWYQQSLDQGLQFLIQYYNGEERAKGNILERFSAQQFPDLHSELNLSSLELGDSALYFCASGVGTVGNTIYFGEGSWLTVV.

The chain combines TRBV7-6 with TRBJ2-1; 9 bases fit TRBD2. Germline CDR1 is SGHVS and CDR2 is FNYEAQ. Germline trimming cut 5 bases from V and 10 bases from J; bases unmatched to any gene: 12. CDR3 length: 15 residues. The CDR3 DNA reads TGTGCCAGCAGCCCAGGTGGCGGGAGGGCCCTAGAGCAGTTCTTC. It yields the protein CASSPGGGRALEQFF.

This chain uses TRBV10-2 with TRBJ1-1; 11 nucleotides align to TRBD1. The CDR3 is 13 amino acids. V shed 6 bases and J 5 bases; nucleotides not matched to a gene: 2. CDR1 is WSHSY and CDR2 is SAAADI in the germline V gene. The CDR3 sequence: CASRGTGGTEAFF. The CDR3, as DNA: TGCGCCAGCAGGGGGACAGGGGGGACTGAAGCTTTCTTT.

The chain combines TRBV11-2 with TRBJ2-7; possibly TRBD1 for D (6 bases). Germline-derived CDR1 and CDR2 are SGHAT and FQNNGV. The CDR3 has 13 amino acids. V lost 5 bases and J lost 6, with 14 bases in between. The CDR3 sequence is CASSITGIREQYF. In DNA, the CDR3 is TGTGCCAGCAGCATAACAGGGATTCGCGAGCAGTACTTC.

V and J are TRBV5-1 and TRBJ2-2; 7 bases match TRBD2. J gave up 5 bases and V 1 base, and 8 bases lay outside the gene matches. The CDR3 has 16 amino acids. CDR1 and CDR2 from the germline V gene are SGHRS and YFSETQ. CDR3 DNA: TGCGCCAGCAGCTTGATTAACCGAGCGGGGACCGGGGAGCTGTTTTTT. Encoded protein: CASSLINRAGTGELFF.

The chain is built from TRBV11-2 and TRBJ1-4; 7 nucleotides line up with TRBD1. Germline assignment: CDR1 SGHAT and CDR2 FQNNGV. CDR3 length: 14 residues. V lost 4 bases, J lost 10 bases, and 9 bases stayed unmatched. CDR3: CASSYRGGYGKLFF. DNA for the CDR3: TGTGCCAGCAGCTACAGGGGAGGGTACGGAAAACTGTTTTTT. Using reference TRBV11-2 and TRBJ1-4 for the parts outside the CDR3, the full variable domain is EAGVAQSPRYKIIEKRQSVAFWCNPISGHATLYWYQQILGQGPKLLIQFQNNGVVDDSQLPKDRFSAERLKGVDSTLKIQPAKLEDSAVYLCASSYRGGYGKLFFGSGTQLSVL.

The count of this clone is one. The V and J genes are TRBV6-5 and TRBJ2-7, with D unresolved. This CDR3 spans 12 amino acids. Trimming removed 8 bases at V and 3 bases at J, with 11 bases between. Germline V CDR1 and CDR2: MNHEY, SVGAGI. For the CDR3, the DNA is TGTGCCAGCTACCAAACGGGCTACGAGCAGTACTTC. Amino acids: CASYQTGYEQYF.

J is TRBJ2-7 and V is TRBV11-3; TRBD1 might be the D (5 bases). The germline V gene has CDR1 SGHNT and CDR2 YENEEA. There are 16 residues in the CDR3. V lost 5 bases, J lost 0 bases, and 17 bases lay in between. CDR3 loop: CASSKGGRDSSYEQYF. CDR3 nucleotide sequence: TGTGCCAGCAGCAAAGGTGGCAGGGATAGCTCCTACGAGCAGTACTTC.

The genes are TRBV5-1 and TRBJ2-7; possible D gene TRBD1, 5 bases. Per the germline V gene, CDR1 is SGHRS and CDR2 is YFSETQ. The ends were cut back, 0 bases at V and 5 bases at J, with 15 bases in the middle. This CDR3 region has 15 residues. The DNA for the CDR3 is TGCGCCAGCAGCTTGGCCCTCGGCAGGGCTAACGAGCAGTACTTC. It encodes CASSLALGRANEQYF.